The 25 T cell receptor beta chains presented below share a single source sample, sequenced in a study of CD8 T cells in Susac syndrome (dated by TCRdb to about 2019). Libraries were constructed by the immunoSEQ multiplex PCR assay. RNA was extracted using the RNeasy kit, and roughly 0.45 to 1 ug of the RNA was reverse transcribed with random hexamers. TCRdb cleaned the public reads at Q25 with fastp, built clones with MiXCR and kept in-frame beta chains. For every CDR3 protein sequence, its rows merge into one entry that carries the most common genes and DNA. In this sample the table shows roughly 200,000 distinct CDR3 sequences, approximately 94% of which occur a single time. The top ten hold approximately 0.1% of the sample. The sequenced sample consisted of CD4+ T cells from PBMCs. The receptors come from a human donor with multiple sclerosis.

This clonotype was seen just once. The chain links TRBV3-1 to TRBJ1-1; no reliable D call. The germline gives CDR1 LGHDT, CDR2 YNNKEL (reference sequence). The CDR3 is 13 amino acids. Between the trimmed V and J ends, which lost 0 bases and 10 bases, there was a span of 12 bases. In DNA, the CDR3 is TGTGCCAGCAGCCAAGATGGAGCCTTGGGAGCTTTCTTT. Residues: CASSQDGALGAFF.

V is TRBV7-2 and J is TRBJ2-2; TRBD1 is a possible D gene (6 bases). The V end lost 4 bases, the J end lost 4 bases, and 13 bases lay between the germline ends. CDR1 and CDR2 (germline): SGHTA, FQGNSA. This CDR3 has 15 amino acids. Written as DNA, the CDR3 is TGTGCCAGCAGCTCCCTAACCAGGGGCACCGGGGAGCTGTTTTTT. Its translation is CASSSLTRGTGELFF.

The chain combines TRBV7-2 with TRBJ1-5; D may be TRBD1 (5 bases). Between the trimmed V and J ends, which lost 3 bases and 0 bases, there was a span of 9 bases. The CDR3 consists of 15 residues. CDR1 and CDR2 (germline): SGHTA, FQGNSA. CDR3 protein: CASSFWQGSNQPQHF. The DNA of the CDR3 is TGTGCCAGCAGCTTTTGGCAGGGTAGCAATCAGCCCCAGCATTTT. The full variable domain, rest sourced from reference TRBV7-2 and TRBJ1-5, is GAGVSQSPSNKVTEKGKDVELRCDPISGHTALYWYRQSLGQGLEFLIYFQGNSAPDKSGLPSDRFSAERTGGSVSTLTIQRTQQEDSAVYLCASSFWQGSNQPQHFGDGTRLSIL.

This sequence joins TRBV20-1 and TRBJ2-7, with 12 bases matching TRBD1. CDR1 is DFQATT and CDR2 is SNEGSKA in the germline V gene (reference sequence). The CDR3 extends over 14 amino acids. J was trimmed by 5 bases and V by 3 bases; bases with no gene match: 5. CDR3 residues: CSARGDRGQDEQYF. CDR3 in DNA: TGCAGTGCTAGGGGGGACAGGGGGCAGGACGAGCAGTACTTC.

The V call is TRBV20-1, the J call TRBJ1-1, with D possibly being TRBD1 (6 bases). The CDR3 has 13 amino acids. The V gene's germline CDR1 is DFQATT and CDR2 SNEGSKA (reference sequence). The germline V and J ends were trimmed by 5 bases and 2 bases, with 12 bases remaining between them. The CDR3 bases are TGCAGTGCTCTCCGGGACACCAACACTGAAGCTTTCTTT. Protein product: CSALRDTNTEAFF.

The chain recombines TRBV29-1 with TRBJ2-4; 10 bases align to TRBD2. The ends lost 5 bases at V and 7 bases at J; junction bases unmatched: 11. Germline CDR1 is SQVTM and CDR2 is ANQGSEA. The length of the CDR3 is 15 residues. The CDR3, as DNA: TGCAGCGTTTCGTCGAGCGGGGGGGCCGGGAACATTCAGTACTTC. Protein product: CSVSSSGGAGNIQYF. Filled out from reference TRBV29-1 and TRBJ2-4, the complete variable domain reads SAVISQKPSRDICQRGTSLTIQCQVDSQVTMMFWYRQQPGQSLTLIATANQGSEATYESGFVIDKFPISRPNLTFSTLTVSNMSPEDSSIYLCSVSSSGGAGNIQYFGAGTRLSVL.

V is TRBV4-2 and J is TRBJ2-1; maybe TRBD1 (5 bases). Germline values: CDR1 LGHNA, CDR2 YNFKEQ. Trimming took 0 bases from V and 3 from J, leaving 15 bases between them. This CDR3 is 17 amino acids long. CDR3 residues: CASSQDQYQGYYNEQFF. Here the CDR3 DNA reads TGTGCCAGCAGCCAAGACCAATACCAGGGATACTACAATGAGCAGTTCTTC.

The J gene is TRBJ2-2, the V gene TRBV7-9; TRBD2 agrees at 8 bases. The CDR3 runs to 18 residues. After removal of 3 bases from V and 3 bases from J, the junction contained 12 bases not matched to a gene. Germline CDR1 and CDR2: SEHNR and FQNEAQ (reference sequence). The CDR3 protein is CASSFRTSWQSDTGELFF. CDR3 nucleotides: TGTGCCAGCAGCTTTAGGACTAGCTGGCAGTCGGACACCGGGGAGCTGTTTTTT.

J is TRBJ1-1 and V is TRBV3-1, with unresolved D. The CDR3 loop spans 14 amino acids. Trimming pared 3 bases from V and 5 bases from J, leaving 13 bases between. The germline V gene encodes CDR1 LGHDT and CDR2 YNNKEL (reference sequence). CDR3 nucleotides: TGTGCCAGCAGCCAGGCCCCCGGGTGGACTGAAGCTTTCTTT. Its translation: CASSQAPGWTEAFF.

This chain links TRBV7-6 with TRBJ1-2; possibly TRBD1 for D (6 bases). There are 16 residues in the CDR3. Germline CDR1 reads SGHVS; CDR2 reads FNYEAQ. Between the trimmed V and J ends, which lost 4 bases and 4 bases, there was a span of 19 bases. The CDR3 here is CASSSLTGKGGYGYTF. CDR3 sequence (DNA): TGTGCCAGCAGCTCATTAACAGGGAAAGGAGGCTATGGCTACACCTTC.

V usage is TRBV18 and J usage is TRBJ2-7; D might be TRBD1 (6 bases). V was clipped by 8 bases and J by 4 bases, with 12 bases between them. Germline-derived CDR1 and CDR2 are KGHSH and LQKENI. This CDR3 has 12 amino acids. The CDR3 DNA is TGTGCCAGCGGCTTAGGGGGATACGAGCAGTACTTC. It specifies CASGLGGYEQYF. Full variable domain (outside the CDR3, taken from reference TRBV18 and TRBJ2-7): NAGVMQNPRHLVRRRGQEARLRCSPMKGHSHVYWYRQLPEEGLKFMVYLQKENIIDESGMPKERFSAEFPKEGPSILRIQQVVRGDSAAYFCASGLGGYEQYFGPGTRLTVT.

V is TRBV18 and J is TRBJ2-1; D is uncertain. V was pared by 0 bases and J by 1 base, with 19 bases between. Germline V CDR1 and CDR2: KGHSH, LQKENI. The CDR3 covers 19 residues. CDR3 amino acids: CASSPPVRQGRRSYNEQFF. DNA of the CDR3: TGTGCCAGCTCACCACCCGTACGCCAAGGGCGACGATCCTACAATGAGCAGTTCTTC.

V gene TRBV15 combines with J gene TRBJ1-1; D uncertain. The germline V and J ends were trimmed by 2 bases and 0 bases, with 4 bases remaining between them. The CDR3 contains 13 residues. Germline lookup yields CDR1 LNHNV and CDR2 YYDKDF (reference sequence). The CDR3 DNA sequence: TGTGCCACCAGCAGAAAACTGAACACTGAAGCTTTCTTT. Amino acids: CATSRKLNTEAFF.

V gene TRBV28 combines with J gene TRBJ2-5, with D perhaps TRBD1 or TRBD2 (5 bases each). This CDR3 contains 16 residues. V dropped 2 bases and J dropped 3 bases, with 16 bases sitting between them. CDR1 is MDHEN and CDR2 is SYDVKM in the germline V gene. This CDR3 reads CASSLTTGQAKETQYF. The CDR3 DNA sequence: TGTGCCAGCAGTTTAACCACGGGGCAGGCAAAAGAGACCCAGTACTTC.

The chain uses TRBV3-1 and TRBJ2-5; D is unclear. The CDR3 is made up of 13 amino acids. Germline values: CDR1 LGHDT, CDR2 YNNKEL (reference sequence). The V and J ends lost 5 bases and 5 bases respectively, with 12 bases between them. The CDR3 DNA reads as TGTGCCAGCAGCTCCCCGGTGTGGGAGACCCAGTACTTC. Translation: CASSSPVWETQYF.

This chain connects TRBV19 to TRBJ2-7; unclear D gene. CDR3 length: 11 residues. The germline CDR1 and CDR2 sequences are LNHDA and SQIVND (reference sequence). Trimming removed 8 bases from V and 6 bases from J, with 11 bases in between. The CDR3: CASPLQCEQYF. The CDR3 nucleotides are TGTGCCAGTCCTTTACAGTGCGAGCAGTACTTC.

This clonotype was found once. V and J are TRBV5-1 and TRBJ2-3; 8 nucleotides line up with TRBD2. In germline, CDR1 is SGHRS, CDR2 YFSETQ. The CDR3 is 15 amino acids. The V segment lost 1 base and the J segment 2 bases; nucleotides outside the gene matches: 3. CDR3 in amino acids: CASSLKAGATDTQYF. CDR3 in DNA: TGCGCCAGCAGCTTGAAAGCGGGGGCCACAGATACGCAGTATTTT.

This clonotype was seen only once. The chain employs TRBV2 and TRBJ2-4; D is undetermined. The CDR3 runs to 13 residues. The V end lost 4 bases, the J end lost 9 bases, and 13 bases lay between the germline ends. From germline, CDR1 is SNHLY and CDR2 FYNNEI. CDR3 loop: CASSGVDFGIQYF. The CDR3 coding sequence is TGTGCCAGCAGTGGAGTAGACTTCGGCATTCAGTACTTC.

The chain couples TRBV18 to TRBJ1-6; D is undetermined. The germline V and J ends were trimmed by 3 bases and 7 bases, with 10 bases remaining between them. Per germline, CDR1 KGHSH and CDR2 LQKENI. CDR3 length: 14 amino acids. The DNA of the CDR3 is TGTGCCAGCTCACCGGGTCCTCCCAATTCACCCCTCCACTTT. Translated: CASSPGPPNSPLHF.

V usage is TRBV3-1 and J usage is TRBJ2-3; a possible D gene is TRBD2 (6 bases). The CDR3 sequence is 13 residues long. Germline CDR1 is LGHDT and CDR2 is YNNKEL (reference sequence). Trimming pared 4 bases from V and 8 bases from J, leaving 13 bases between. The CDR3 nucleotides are TGTGCCAGCAGCCCGGTCCGGGGAGGTACGCAGTATTTT. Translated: CASSPVRGGTQYF.

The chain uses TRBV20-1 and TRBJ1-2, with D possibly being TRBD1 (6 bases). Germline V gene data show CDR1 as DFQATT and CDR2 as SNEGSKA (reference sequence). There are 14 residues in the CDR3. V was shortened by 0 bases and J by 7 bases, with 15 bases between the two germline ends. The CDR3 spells CSARDGGGDGGYTF. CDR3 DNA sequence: TGCAGTGCTAGAGATGGGGGCGGGGATGGTGGCTACACCTTC.

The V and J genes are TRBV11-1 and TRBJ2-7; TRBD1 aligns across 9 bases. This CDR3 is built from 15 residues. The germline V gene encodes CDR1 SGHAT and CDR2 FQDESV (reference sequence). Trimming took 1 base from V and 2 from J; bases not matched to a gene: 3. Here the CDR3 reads CASSLGGTGTYEQYF. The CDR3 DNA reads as TGTGCCAGCAGCTTAGGCGGGACAGGGACCTACGAGCAGTACTTC.

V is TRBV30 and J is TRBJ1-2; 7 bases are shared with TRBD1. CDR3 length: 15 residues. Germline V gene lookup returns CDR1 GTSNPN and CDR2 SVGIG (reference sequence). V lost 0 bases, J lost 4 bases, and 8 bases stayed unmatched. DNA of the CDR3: TGTGCCTGGAGTGTACGGGGACAGCCGATCTATGGCTACACCTTC. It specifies CAWSVRGQPIYGYTF.

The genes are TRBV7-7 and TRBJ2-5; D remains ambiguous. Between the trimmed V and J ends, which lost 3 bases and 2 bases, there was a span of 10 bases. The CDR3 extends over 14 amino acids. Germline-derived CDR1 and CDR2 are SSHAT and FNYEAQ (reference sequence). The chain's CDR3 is CASSFSLGQETQYF. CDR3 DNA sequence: TGTGCCAGCAGCTTCTCCCTGGGACAAGAGACCCAGTACTTC.

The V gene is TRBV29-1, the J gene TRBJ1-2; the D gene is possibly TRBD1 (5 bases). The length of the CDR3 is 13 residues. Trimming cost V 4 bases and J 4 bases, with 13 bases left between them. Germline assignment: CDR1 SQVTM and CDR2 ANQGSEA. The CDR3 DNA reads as TGCAGCGTTGGGGGGGGACCTCTCTATGGCTACACCTTC. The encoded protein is CSVGGGPLYGYTF.